Each of the 10 T cell receptor beta chains below was sequenced from the same sample in a study of blood T cell repertoires in COVID-19. Sequencing was performed with immunoSEQ multiplex PCR; in TCRdb, only in-frame clones are kept and a portion is missing. The table has about 100,000 clones, around four fifths seen once; the top ten hold around 15%. Sequenced sample: peripheral blood. The receptors here all came from a man aged 45-60 years with active or convalescent COVID-19.

This sequence joins TRBV27 and TRBJ2-2; D possibly corresponds to TRBD1 (6 bases). V was clipped by 7 bases and J by 5 bases, with 11 bases between them. The germline gives CDR1 MNHEY, CDR2 SMNVEV (reference sequence). CDR3 length: 13 residues. The CDR3 sequence: CASMDSWTGELFF. The CDR3 nucleotides read TGTGCCAGCATGGACAGCTGGACCGGGGAGCTGTTTTTT.

The chain joins TRBV12-5 to TRBJ1-2; D unresolved. The CDR3 extends over 13 amino acids. Germline loops: CDR1 LGHNT, CDR2 FRNRAP. The ends were cut back, 4 bases at V and 3 bases at J, with 9 bases in the middle. CDR3 in amino acids: CASGSLVDYGYTF. CDR3 nucleotide sequence: TGTGCTAGTGGTTCGCTAGTCGACTATGGCTACACCTTC.

This clone has only a few counts. The V gene is TRBV11-3, the J gene TRBJ2-5; a weak D match, TRBD1 (5 bases). Trimming took 1 base from V and 5 from J, leaving 8 bases between them. The CDR3 extends over 13 amino acids. CDR1 SGHNT and CDR2 YENEEA come from the germline V gene. The CDR3, as DNA: TGTGCCAGCAGCTTAGGGTCAGGGGAGACCCAGTACTTC. Translating it yields CASSLGSGETQYF. Using reference TRBV11-3 and TRBJ2-5 for the parts outside the CDR3, the full variable domain is EAGVVQSPRYKIIEKKQPVAFWCNPISGHNTLYWYLQNLGQGPELLIRYENEEAVDDSQLPKDRFSAERLKGVDSTLKIQPAELGDSAVYLCASSLGSGETQYFGPGTRLLVL.

CDR3 loop: CASSVSTVWDTQYF. CDR3 nucleotide sequence: TGTGCCAGCAGCGTATCAACGGTTTGGGATACGCAGTATTTT. The chain has TRBV9 and TRBJ2-3, with D unclear. This CDR3 comprises 14 residues. With 1 base removed from V and 6 bases from J, the gap between germline ends came to 12 bases. The germline gives CDR1 SGDLS, CDR2 YYNGEE.

The rearrangement links TRBV19 to TRBJ2-7; possible D gene TRBD2, 7 bases. In germline, CDR1 is LNHDA, CDR2 SQIVND (reference sequence). With 8 bases removed from V and 6 bases from J, the gap between germline ends came to 17 bases. The CDR3 runs 13 residues. The CDR3 reads CASRGAQEGEQYF. CDR3 bases: TGTGCCAGTCGGGGGGCTCAGGAGGGCGAGCAGTACTTC.

This rearrangement joins TRBV4-1 to TRBJ1-3; D uncertain. Germline V CDR1 and CDR2: MGHRA, YSYEKL. V was trimmed by 0 bases and J by 0 bases, leaving 9 bases between them. CDR3 length: 16 amino acids. Written as DNA, the CDR3 is TGCGCCAGCAGCCAAGAAGCGTACGGCTCTGGAAACACCATATATTTT. Its translation: CASSQEAYGSGNTIYF.

The chain couples TRBV28 to TRBJ1-2; D unresolved. The CDR3 loop spans 12 amino acids. Trimming removed 5 bases at V and 4 bases at J, with 8 bases between. Germline values: CDR1 MDHEN, CDR2 SYDVKM. The CDR3 reads CASSAGFYGYTF. The CDR3 DNA reads as TGTGCCAGCAGTGCGGGGTTCTATGGCTACACCTTC.

This clone turned up a few times. DNA for the CDR3: TGTGCCAGCAGCCCGGGGGACTTGAAAGAGACCCAGTACTTC. It specifies CASSPGDLKETQYF. This chain joins TRBV5-4 and TRBJ2-5, with D tentatively TRBD2 (6 bases). Per germline, CDR1 SGHNT and CDR2 YYREEE (reference sequence). CDR3 length: 14 amino acids. V lost 4 bases and J 3 bases, leaving 13 bases between the germline ends.

This chain uses TRBV19 with TRBJ2-7; a possible D gene is TRBD2 (5 bases). Germline V lookup: CDR1 LNHDA, CDR2 SQIVND (reference sequence). V shed 6 bases and J shed 5 bases, with 26 bases lying between them. This CDR3 region has 17 residues. This chain's CDR3 is CASSPSWIGSGFDEQYF. CDR3 nucleotides: TGTGCCAGTAGCCCGTCCTGGATAGGGTCGGGATTCGACGAGCAGTACTTC. The entire variable domain, with the rest obtained from reference TRBV19 and TRBJ2-7, is as follows: DGGITQSPKYLFRKEGQNVTLSCEQNLNHDAMYWYRQDPGQGLRLIYYSQIVNDFQKGDIAEGYSVSREKKESFPLTVTSAQKNPTAFYLCASSPSWIGSGFDEQYFGPGTRLTVT.

The chain links TRBV18 to TRBJ2-7; D is possibly TRBD1 (5 bases). Germline CDR1 KGHSH, CDR2 LQKENI. With 3 bases removed from V and 3 bases from J, the gap between germline ends came to 12 bases. The length of the CDR3 is 14 residues. CDR3 protein: CASSPRVQVYEQYF. The CDR3 coding sequence is TGTGCCAGCTCACCCAGGGTCCAGGTCTACGAGCAGTACTTC. The full variable domain, with the rest looked up from reference TRBV18 and TRBJ2-7, is NAGVMQNPRHLVRRRGQEARLRCSPMKGHSHVYWYRQLPEEGLKFMVYLQKENIIDESGMPKERFSAEFPKEGPSILRIQQVVRGDSAAYFCASSPRVQVYEQYFGPGTRLTVT.